The 21 T cell receptor beta chains below all came from one sample that was sequenced in a study of T-cell reconstitution after alpha-beta-depleted transplantation in children. Molecular barcoding with unique molecular identifiers was used for the TCRbeta library. A single record per CDR3 protein comes from TCRdb applying MiXCR to the PCR reads. The sample has approximately 500,000 distinct CDR3 sequences, over 9.5% seen once; the top ten hold around 2%. The sequenced sample was PBMCs, obtained before TCRalphabeta/CD19-depleted stem cell transplant. These receptors came from a child under 10 years old with inherited bone marrow failure, due to receive a stem cell transplant.

At least ten counts were recorded for this clonotype. The J gene is TRBJ2-1, the V gene TRBV3-1, with 8 bases matching TRBD2. V was pared by 6 bases and J by 0 bases, with 7 bases of the junction left unmatched. Germline V CDR1 and CDR2: LGHDT, YNNKEL (reference sequence). This CDR3 spans 16 amino acids. The CDR3 sequence is CASRARGTSSYNEQFF. CDR3 nucleotides: TGTGCCAGCAGAGCTCGGGGGACTAGCTCCTACAATGAGCAGTTCTTC.

Many counts were recorded for this clonotype. The V and J genes are TRBV7-2 and TRBJ2-2; TRBD2 agrees at 10 bases. Germline V gene sequence: CDR1 SGHTA, CDR2 FQGNSA. The CDR3 has 17 amino acids. Unmatched junction bases numbered 6, after V lost 2 bases and J lost 3 bases. CDR3 loop: CASSLRSLAGHTGELFF. The DNA for the CDR3 is TGTGCCAGCAGCTTACGTTCACTAGCGGGACACACCGGGGAGCTGTTTTTT.

This clonotype has a count of ten or more. The chain carries TRBV20-1 and TRBJ1-4; 7 nucleotides align to TRBD1. The CDR3 is made up of 13 amino acids. J lost 2 bases, V lost 5 bases, and 2 bases had no gene match. The germline gives CDR1 DFQATT, CDR2 SNEGSKA (reference sequence). This chain's CDR3 is CSASTGTNEKLFF. CDR3 in DNA: TGCAGTGCTTCGACAGGGACTAATGAAAAACTGTTTTTT.

There are many counts of this clonotype. V gene TRBV11-2 combines with J gene TRBJ2-2; D gene ambiguous. There are 14 residues in the CDR3. V gave up 0 bases and J gave up 5 bases, with 7 bases separating them. Germline V CDR1 and CDR2: SGHAT, FQNNGV. CDR3 loop: CASSLDPGTGELFF. The CDR3, as DNA: TGTGCCAGCAGCTTAGATCCAGGAACCGGGGAGCTGTTTTTT.

This clonotype was counted a few times. The chain links TRBV20-1 to TRBJ1-5; tentatively, D is TRBD1 (5 bases). Germline V gives CDR1 DFQATT, CDR2 SNEGSKA (reference sequence). V shed 6 bases and J shed 1 base, with 13 bases lying between them. This CDR3 is built from 14 residues. The CDR3, as DNA: TGCAGTGCAAGGGACTCCCGAAGCAATCAGCCCCAGCATTTT. It encodes CSARDSRSNQPQHF.

This clonotype occurred many times. This chain uses TRBV6-1 with TRBJ1-1; D is unresolved. Germline V gene sequence: CDR1 MNHNS, CDR2 SASEGT. V lost 5 bases and J lost 0, with 13 bases in between. This CDR3 contains 15 residues. CDR3 amino acids: CASSPGGYMNTEAFF. In nucleotides, the CDR3 is TGTGCCAGCAGTCCAGGTGGTTATATGAACACTGAAGCTTTCTTT.

This clonotype came up many times. The gene calls are TRBV29-1 and TRBJ1-4; D not resolved. The germline V and J ends were trimmed by 2 bases and 10 bases, with 8 bases remaining between them. Germline lookup yields CDR1 SQVTM and CDR2 ANQGSEA. This CDR3 is 11 amino acids long. The CDR3 DNA follows: TGCAGCGTTGAACGGCTGCGAAAACTGTTTTTT. Protein: CSVERLRKLFF.

This clonotype was recorded at least ten times. The chain joins TRBV5-1 to TRBJ2-7; weak D call: TRBD1 (6 bases). Germline V gives CDR1 SGHRS, CDR2 YFSETQ. CDR3 length: 17 residues. The ends were cut back, 4 bases at V and 0 bases at J, with 20 bases in the middle. The CDR3 spells CASSIIPQGHDSYEQYF. The CDR3 DNA reads TGCGCCAGCAGCATCATTCCTCAGGGACACGACTCCTACGAGCAGTACTTC.

There are many counts of this clonotype. V and J are TRBV6-5 and TRBJ2-5, with D possibly matching TRBD2 (5 bases). Looked up from germline, CDR1 is MNHEY and CDR2 is SVGAGI. V lost 6 bases to trimming and J lost 1 base, with 15 bases between them. CDR3 length equals 15 residues. CDR3 sequence: CASSLMAGAQETQYF. CDR3 sequence (DNA): TGTGCCAGCAGCCTGATGGCGGGCGCCCAAGAGACCCAGTACTTC.

In this sample, this clonotype turned up a few times. V is TRBV12-3 or TRBV12-4 and J is TRBJ2-5; 10 nucleotides line up with TRBD2. V shed 3 bases and J 4 bases; nucleotides not matched to a gene: 5. The CDR3 contains 15 residues. The CDR3 nucleotides read TGTGCCAGCAGTTTCTCTCTAGCGGGAGCAGAGACCCAGTACTTC. It codes for CASSFSLAGAETQYF.

This clonotype was recorded at least ten times. V usage is TRBV28 and J usage is TRBJ1-2, with D tentatively TRBD1 (5 bases). V lost 5 bases and J lost 4, with 17 bases in between. CDR3 length: 15 amino acids. The germline V gene encodes CDR1 MDHEN and CDR2 SYDVKM. The CDR3 loop is CASSLGEGTLYGYTF. The CDR3 DNA is TGTGCCAGCAGTCTAGGGGAGGGGACGCTCTATGGCTACACCTTC.

This clonotype was recorded only once. The gene calls are TRBV5-1 and TRBJ2-2; 10 positions agree with TRBD2. CDR1 is SGHRS, CDR2 YFSETQ, per germline. Trimming took 3 bases from V and 2 from J; bases not matched to a gene: 4. This CDR3 spans 16 amino acids. The CDR3 region has the DNA TGCGCCAGCAGCTCTCTAGCGGGAGTAAACACCGGGGAGCTGTTTTTT. It is translated as CASSSLAGVNTGELFF.

In its sample, this clonotype was seen many times. The chain is built from TRBV19 and TRBJ2-7, with 9 positions matching TRBD1. Germline CDR1 and CDR2: LNHDA and SQIVND (reference sequence). J was trimmed by 6 bases and V by 9 bases; bases with no gene match: 12. CDR3 length: 14 amino acids. The CDR3 protein is CASRPHRGLSEQYF. The CDR3 region has the DNA TGTGCCAGCCGGCCGCACAGGGGGCTGAGCGAGCAGTACTTC.

Only a few counts were recorded for this clonotype. The chain joins TRBV9 to TRBJ2-7; perhaps TRBD2 as D (6 bases). Trimming cost V 0 bases and J 2 bases, with 12 bases left between them. Germline V lookup: CDR1 SGDLS, CDR2 YYNGEE. This CDR3 has 15 amino acids. CDR3 protein: CASSVASGLPYEQYF. CDR3 in DNA: TGTGCCAGCAGCGTAGCATCCGGACTACCCTACGAGCAGTACTTC. The variable domain in full, completed from reference TRBV9 and TRBJ2-7, reads DSGVTQTPKHLITATGQRVTLRCSPRSGDLSVYWYQQSLDQGLQFLIQYYNGEERAKGNILERFSAQQFPDLHSELNLSSLELGDSALYFCASSVASGLPYEQYFGPGTRLTVT.

This clonotype was counted ten times or more. The chain employs TRBV2 and TRBJ2-5; D gene unclear. Germline loops: CDR1 SNHLY, CDR2 FYNNEI. This CDR3 has 16 amino acids. The ends were cut back, 0 bases at V and 3 bases at J, with 14 bases in the middle. The CDR3 is CASSEALAGLKETQYF. For the CDR3, the DNA is TGTGCCAGCAGTGAAGCGCTTGCCGGATTAAAAGAGACCCAGTACTTC.

The rearrangement joins TRBV3-1 to TRBJ2-7, with D possibly matching TRBD2 (6 bases). V lost 0 bases, J lost 4 bases, and 13 bases lay in between. This CDR3 contains 15 residues. Germline V CDR1 and CDR2: LGHDT, YNNKEL (reference sequence). This CDR3 is CASSQDLSGGYEQYF. The CDR3 DNA reads TGTGCCAGCAGCCAAGATCTTAGCGGAGGGTACGAGCAGTACTTC.

The sample holds many counts of this clonotype. The chain links TRBV7-9 to TRBJ1-2; no firm D call. The germline V and J ends were trimmed by 5 bases and 4 bases, with 14 bases remaining between them. This CDR3 region has 14 residues. Germline CDR1 reads SEHNR; CDR2 reads FQNEAQ (reference sequence). CDR3 amino acids: CASSLDTARYGYTF. The CDR3 nucleotides are TGTGCCAGCAGCCTAGACACCGCTCGCTATGGCTACACCTTC.

This clonotype was recorded at least ten times. This rearrangement joins TRBV12-3 or TRBV12-4 to TRBJ2-5, with TRBD2 matching over 11 bases. This CDR3 has 13 residues. V was pared by 5 bases and J by 9 bases, with 5 bases of the junction left unmatched. CDR3 sequence reads: CASSPTSGAAQYF. CDR3 bases: TGTGCCAGCAGTCCGACTAGCGGGGCGGCCCAGTACTTC.

At least ten counts were recorded for this clonotype. This chain connects TRBV25-1 to TRBJ2-5; 8 positions match TRBD1. Germline CDR1 and CDR2: MGHDK and SYGVNS. The CDR3 is 13 residues long. J was trimmed by 5 bases and V by 5 bases; bases with no gene match: 4. The DNA for the CDR3 is TGTGCCAGCAGTCCAGGGGGCAAGGAGACCCAGTACTTC. Its translation is CASSPGGKETQYF.

This clonotype was recorded many times. The chain has TRBV9 and TRBJ2-1, with a possible D match to TRBD1 (6 bases). The CDR3 consists of 15 residues. V dropped 4 bases and J dropped 2 bases, with 13 bases sitting between them. Germline assignment: CDR1 SGDLS and CDR2 YYNGEE. In DNA, the CDR3 is TGTGCCAGCAGCCCCCGGGACAAGACCTACAATGAGCAGTTCTTC. Residues: CASSPRDKTYNEQFF.

The V and J genes are TRBV18 and TRBJ1-3; 10 bases are a match to TRBD1. Unmatched junction bases numbered 11, after V lost 6 bases and J lost 0 bases. Germline CDR1 is KGHSH and CDR2 is LQKENI. The CDR3 contains 18 residues. The CDR3 is CASSRGTGASSSGNTIYF. CDR3 sequence (DNA): TGTGCCAGCTCTCGCGGGACAGGGGCCTCCTCCTCTGGAAACACCATATATTTT.